The source of this T cell receptor (beta chain) is a study of identical twins. This clonotype appeared a few times. Its target is unknown. MiXCR was run by TCRdb on the 5' RACE reads, yielding one entry per CDR3 protein. The sample has 1.5 million to 2 million distinct CDR3 sequences; about 32% are singletons. Study outcomes and limitations: The models gave estimates that fell short of the out-of-frame TCR alpha sharing seen in monozygotic twins.

Sequences were obtained from cord blood. The sequence was collected from a newborn girl in good health.

The chain's CDR3 is CASSLGGLPHYNEQYF. The CDR3 region has the DNA TGTGCCAGCAGCTTAGGAGGACTACCCCATTACAATGAGCAGTACTTC. This chain links TRBV7-2 with TRBJ2-7; weak D call: TRBD2 (6 bases). This CDR3 contains 16 residues. Trimming stripped 1 base from V and 7 bases from J, with 20 bases between. CDR1 is SGHTA and CDR2 is FQGNSA in the germline V gene.